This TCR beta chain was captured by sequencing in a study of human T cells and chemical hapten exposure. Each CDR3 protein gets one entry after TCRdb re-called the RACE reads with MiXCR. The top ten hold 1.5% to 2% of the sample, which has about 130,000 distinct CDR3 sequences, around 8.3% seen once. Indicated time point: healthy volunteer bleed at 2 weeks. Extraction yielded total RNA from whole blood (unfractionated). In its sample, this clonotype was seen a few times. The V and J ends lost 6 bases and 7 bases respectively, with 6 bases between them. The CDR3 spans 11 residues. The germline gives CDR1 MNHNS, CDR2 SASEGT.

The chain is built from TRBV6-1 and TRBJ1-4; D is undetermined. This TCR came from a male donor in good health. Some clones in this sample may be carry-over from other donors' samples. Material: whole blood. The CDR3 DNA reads TGTGCCAGCAGCGTTGGTGAAAAACTGTTTTTT. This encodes CASSVGEKLFF.